This section outlines one T cell receptor beta chain sequence together with its context. Its antigen is unidentified. The sample comes from a study of T-cell memory formation after mild COVID-19. CDR3 length equals 15 residues. CDR1 and CDR2 (germline): MNHEY, SVGAGI. V was pared by 7 bases and J by 4 bases, with 19 bases between. Via MiXCR, TCRdb re-called the 5' RACE reads, giving one row per CDR3 protein. The sample lists roughly 510,000 distinct CDR3 sequences; roughly a sixth were seen once. Regarding the study as a whole: Mostly located in CM and EM were contracting CD4+ clones, with contracting CD8+ clones located in EMRA.

Sequencing input: PBMCs or a T cell subset sorted from them (not recorded which). This receptor was identified in an adult woman who had mild COVID-19 (a few samples of this study predate the infection). Cell type and time point are not known. The rearrangement links TRBV6-5 to TRBJ1-2, with a tentative D call TRBD1 (5 bases). The CDR3 region has the DNA TGTGCCAGCACTTCCTTCGGGGGAGGGCCCTATGGCTACACCTTC. It specifies CASTSFGGGPYGYTF.